This TCR beta chain comes out of a study of T cell responses to AZD1222 COVID-19 vaccine. Data came from immunoSEQ multiplex PCR; TCRdb stores just in-frame clones and leaves some out. This sample has approximately 130,000 clones, with approximately 94% found just once. The V gene's germline CDR1 is MNHEY and CDR2 SMNVEV (reference sequence). The V gene end was trimmed by 7 bases and the J gene end by 7 bases; junction bases not matched to a gene: 12. The CDR3 has 15 residues. The TCR comes from an adult in good health. The material sequenced was peripheral blood, taken on day 0 of AZD1222 vaccination. J is TRBJ1-4 and V is TRBV27; 7 nucleotides agree with TRBD1. The CDR3 region has the DNA TGTGCCAGCATGAGGCGGGAGGGGGCACGTGAAAAACTGTTTTTT. This translates into CASMRREGAREKLFF.